The T cell receptor (beta chain) under discussion was sequenced for a study of control samples from healthy donors and cancer patients. Here immunoSEQ multiplex PCR was the method, and the copy in TCRdb shows in-frame clones only, minus some. The sample lists 50,000 or so clones; about four fifths were seen once. This sequence originates from a man in his sixties or seventies in good health. Sequenced input: blood.

CDR3 sequence reads: CASGDSSYEQYF. CDR3 coding DNA: TGCGCCAGCGGGGACAGTTCCTACGAGCAGTACTTC. The chain joins TRBV5-1 to TRBJ2-7; TRBD1 matches at 7 bases. This CDR3 comprises 12 residues. With 7 bases clipped from V and 1 base from J, the junction kept 2 bases outside the gene matches. Germline assignment: CDR1 SGHRS and CDR2 YFSETQ.